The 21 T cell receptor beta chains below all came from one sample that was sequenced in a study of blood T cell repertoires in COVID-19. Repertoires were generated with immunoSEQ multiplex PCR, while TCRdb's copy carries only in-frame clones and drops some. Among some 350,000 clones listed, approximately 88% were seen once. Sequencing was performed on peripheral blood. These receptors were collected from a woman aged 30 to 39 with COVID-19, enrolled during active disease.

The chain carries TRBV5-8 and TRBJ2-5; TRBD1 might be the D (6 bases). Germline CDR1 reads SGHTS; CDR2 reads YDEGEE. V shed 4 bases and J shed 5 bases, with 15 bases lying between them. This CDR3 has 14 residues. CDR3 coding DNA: TGTGCCAGCAGCCCGGGGACAATGGTGGAGACCCAGTACTTC. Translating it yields CASSPGTMVETQYF.

In nucleotides, the CDR3 is TGTGCCAGCAGTCGGACCCAGGGGGGTGAAGCTTTCTTT. This gives the protein CASSRTQGGEAFF. V is TRBV6-2 or TRBV6-3 and J is TRBJ1-1; 7 positions match TRBD1. Germline CDR1 reads MNHEY; CDR2 reads SVGEGT. Trimming cost V 5 bases and J 7 bases; bases outside gene matches: 7. This CDR3 is built from 13 residues.

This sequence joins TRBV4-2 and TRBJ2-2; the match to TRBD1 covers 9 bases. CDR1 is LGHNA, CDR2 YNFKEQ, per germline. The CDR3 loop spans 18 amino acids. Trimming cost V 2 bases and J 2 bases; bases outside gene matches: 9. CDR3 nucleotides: TGTGCCAGCAGCCAAAGAAAACAGGGGGCGCGCAACACCGGGGAGCTGTTTTTT. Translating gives CASSQRKQGARNTGELFF.

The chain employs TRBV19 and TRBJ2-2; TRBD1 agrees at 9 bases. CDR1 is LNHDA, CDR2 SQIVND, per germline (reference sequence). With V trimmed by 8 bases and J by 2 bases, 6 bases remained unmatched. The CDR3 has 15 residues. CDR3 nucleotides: TGTGCCAGTGTTGCGGACAGGGGAAACACCGGGGAGCTGTTTTTT. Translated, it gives CASVADRGNTGELFF.

CDR3 loop: CASSPWGRTLNTEAFF. The CDR3 bases are TGTGCCAGCAGCCCGTGGGGGAGGACCTTAAACACTGAAGCTTTCTTT. This chain joins TRBV27 and TRBJ1-1, with D tentatively TRBD1 (5 bases). Germline values: CDR1 MNHEY, CDR2 SMNVEV (reference sequence). V gave up 6 bases and J gave up 2 bases, with 19 bases separating them. The CDR3 has 16 residues.

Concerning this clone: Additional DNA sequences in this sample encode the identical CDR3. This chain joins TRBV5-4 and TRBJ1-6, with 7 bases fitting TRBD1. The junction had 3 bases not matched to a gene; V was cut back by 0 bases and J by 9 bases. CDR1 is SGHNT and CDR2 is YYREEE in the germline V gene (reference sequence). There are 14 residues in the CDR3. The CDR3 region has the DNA TGTGCCAGCAGCTTGGGACAGGGTGGTTCACCCCTCCACTTT. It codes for CASSLGQGGSPLHF.

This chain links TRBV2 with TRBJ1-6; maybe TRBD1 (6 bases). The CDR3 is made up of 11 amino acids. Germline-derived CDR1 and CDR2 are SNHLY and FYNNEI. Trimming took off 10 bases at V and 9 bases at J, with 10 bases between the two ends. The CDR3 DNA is TGTGCCACGACAGGCGCTTCACCCCTCCACTTT. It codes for CATTGASPLHF.

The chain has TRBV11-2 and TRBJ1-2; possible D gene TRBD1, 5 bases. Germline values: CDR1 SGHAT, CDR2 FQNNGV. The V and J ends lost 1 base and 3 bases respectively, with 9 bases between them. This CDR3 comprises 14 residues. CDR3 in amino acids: CASSLAGIDYGYTF. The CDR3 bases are TGTGCCAGCAGCTTAGCAGGGATTGACTATGGCTACACCTTC.

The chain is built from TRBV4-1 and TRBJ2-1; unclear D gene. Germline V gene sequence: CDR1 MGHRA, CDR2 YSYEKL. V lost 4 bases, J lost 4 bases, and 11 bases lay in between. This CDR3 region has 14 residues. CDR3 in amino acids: CASSPLWPYNEQFF. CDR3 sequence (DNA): TGCGCCAGCAGCCCCCTTTGGCCTTACAATGAGCAGTTCTTC.

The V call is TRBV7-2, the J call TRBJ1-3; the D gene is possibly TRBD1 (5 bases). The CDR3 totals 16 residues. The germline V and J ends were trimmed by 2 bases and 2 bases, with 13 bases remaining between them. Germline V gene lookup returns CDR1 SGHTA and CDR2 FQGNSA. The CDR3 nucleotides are TGTGCCAGCAGCTTAATGGACACTGGGCCTGGAAACACCATATATTTT. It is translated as CASSLMDTGPGNTIYF.

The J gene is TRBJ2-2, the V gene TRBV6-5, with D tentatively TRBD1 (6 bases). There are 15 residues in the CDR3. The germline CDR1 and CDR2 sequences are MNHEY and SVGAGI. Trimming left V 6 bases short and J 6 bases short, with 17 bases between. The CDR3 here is CASSLGQPGAGELFF. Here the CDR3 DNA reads TGTGCCAGCAGCCTAGGACAGCCAGGGGCCGGGGAGCTGTTTTTT.

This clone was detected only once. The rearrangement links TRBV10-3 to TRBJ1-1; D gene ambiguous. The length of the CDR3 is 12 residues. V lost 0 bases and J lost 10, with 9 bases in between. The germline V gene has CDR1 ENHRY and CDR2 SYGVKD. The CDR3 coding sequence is TGTGCCATCAGTGAGTCGAGAGGGTTAGCTTTCTTT. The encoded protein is CAISESRGLAFF.

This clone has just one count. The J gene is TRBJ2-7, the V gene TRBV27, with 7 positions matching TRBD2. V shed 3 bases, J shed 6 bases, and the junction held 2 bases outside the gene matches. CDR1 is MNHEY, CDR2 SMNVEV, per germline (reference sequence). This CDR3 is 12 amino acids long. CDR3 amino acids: CASSFGGGEQYF. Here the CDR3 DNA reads TGTGCCAGCAGTTTTGGCGGGGGCGAGCAGTACTTC.

CDR3 DNA sequence: TGTGCCACCAGCGGCCGTGAGGGGGACACTGAAGCTTTCTTT. This gives the protein CATSGREGDTEAFF. The chain links TRBV15 to TRBJ1-1, with D maybe TRBD1 (6 bases). This CDR3 comprises 14 residues. The V end lost 5 bases, the J end lost 3 bases, and 13 bases lay between the germline ends. Germline V gives CDR1 LNHNV, CDR2 YYDKDF (reference sequence).

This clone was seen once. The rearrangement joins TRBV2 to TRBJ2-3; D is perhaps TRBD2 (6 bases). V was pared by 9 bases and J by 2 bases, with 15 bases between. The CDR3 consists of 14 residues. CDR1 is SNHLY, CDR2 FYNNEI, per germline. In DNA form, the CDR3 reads TGTGCCAGGGAGGAGGGCCGGTACACAGATACGCAGTATTTT. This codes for CAREEGRYTDTQYF.

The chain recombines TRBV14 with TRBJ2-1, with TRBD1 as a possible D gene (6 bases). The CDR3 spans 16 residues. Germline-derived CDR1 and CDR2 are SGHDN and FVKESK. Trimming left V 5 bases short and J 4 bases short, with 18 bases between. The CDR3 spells CASSKRTVKVYNEQFF. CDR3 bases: TGTGCCAGCAGCAAGAGGACAGTCAAGGTATACAATGAGCAGTTCTTC. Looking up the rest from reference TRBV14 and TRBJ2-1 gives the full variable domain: EAGVTQFPSHSVIEKGQTVTLRCDPISGHDNLYWYRRVMGKEIKFLLHFVKESKQDESGMPNNRFLAERTGGTYSTLKVQPAELEDSGVYFCASSKRTVKVYNEQFFGPGTRLTVL.

The CDR3 DNA reads as TGTGCCAGCAGCCTCCGAGGGACCCAGTACTTC. Amino acid sequence: CASSLRGTQYF. The chain employs TRBV5-5 and TRBJ2-5; D is uncertain. Trimming shortened V by 4 bases and J by 7 bases, and 8 bases separated the two germline ends. The CDR3 contains 11 residues. CDR1 is SGHKS and CDR2 is YYEKEE in the germline V gene (reference sequence).

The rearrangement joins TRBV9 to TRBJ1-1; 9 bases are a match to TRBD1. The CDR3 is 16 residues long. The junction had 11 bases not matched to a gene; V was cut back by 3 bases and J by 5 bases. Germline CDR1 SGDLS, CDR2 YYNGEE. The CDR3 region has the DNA TGTGCCAGCAGCGCCATGGACAGGGGATCGGGGACTGAAGCTTTCTTT. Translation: CASSAMDRGSGTEAFF. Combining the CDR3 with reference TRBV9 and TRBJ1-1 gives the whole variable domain DSGVTQTPKHLITATGQRVTLRCSPRSGDLSVYWYQQSLDQGLQFLIQYYNGEERAKGNILERFSAQQFPDLHSELNLSSLELGDSALYFCASSAMDRGSGTEAFFGQGTRLTVV.

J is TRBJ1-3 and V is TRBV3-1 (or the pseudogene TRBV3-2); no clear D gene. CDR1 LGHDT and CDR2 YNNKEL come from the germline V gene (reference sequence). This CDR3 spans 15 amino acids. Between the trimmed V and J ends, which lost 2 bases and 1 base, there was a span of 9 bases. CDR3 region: CASSQFGGSGNTIYF. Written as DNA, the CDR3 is TGTGCCAGCAGCCAATTTGGCGGGTCTGGAAACACCATATATTTT.

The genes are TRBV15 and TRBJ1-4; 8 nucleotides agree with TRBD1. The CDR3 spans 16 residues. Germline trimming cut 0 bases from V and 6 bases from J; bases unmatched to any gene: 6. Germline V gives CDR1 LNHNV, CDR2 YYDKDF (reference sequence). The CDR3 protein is CATSRDNNRGDEKLFF. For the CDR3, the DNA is TGTGCCACCAGCAGAGATAATAACAGGGGGGATGAAAAACTGTTTTTT. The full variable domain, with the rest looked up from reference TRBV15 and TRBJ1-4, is DAMVIQNPRYQVTQFGKPVTLSCSQTLNHNVMYWYQQKSSQAPKLLFHYYDKDFNNEADTPDNFQSRRPNTSFCFLDIRSPGLGDTAMYLCATSRDNNRGDEKLFFGSGTQLSVL.

For the CDR3, the DNA is TGTGCCAGCAGGCGCGCTAGCGGGAGAGGAGAGCAGTACGTC. Translated: CASRRASGRGEQYV. The chain combines TRBV6-5 with TRBJ2-7, with 10 bases fitting TRBD2. V shed 6 bases and J 7 bases; nucleotides not matched to a gene: 9. CDR1 is MNHEY, CDR2 SVGAGI, per germline. The CDR3 consists of 14 residues.